This TCR beta chain is drawn from a study of blood T cell repertoires in COVID-19. Study-level information: The United States, Italy and Spain supplied acute and convalescent COVID-19 samples.

Per the original data handling: By means of reference gene primer amplification, nucleated cell counts were estimated. Sequenced by immunoSEQ multiplex PCR; TCRdb stores in-frame clones only, minus some. V and J calls and clone size are as listed in that table; D and trimming were resolved from the DNA. The sample shows tens of thousands of clones, approximately 86% of them seen only once. While infection was still active, Seattle patients were enrolled and then followed longitudinally. Sample: peripheral blood. This TCR was sampled from a man between 40 and 49 years old with COVID-19, enrolled during active disease.

The CDR3 nucleotides read TGTGCCAGCAGTATGGACAGGGGATCCTTCGGCTACACCTTC. Amino acids: CASSMDRGSFGYTF. V and J are TRBV2 and TRBJ1-2; TRBD1 matches 9 bases. CDR3 length: 14 amino acids. Losses at the gene ends were 5 bases for V and 8 bases for J; bases not matched to a gene: 9. The germline gives CDR1 SNHLY, CDR2 FYNNEI.